The 8 T cell receptor beta chains reported below all come from one sample, sequenced in a study of blood T cells in healthy people across ages. For the second PCR, which ran for about 6 to 11 cycles, a sample-barcoded 5' primer and a J-beta primer mix were used. MiXCR was run by TCRdb on the 5' RACE reads, yielding one entry per CDR3 protein. Of 2 million or so distinct CDR3 sequences in the sample, roughly 49% were seen once. Sequenced sample: blood. The receptors come from a woman in her forties in good health.

The chain carries TRBV28 and TRBJ1-4; D may be TRBD1 (5 bases). Trimming left V 8 bases short and J 0 bases short, with 10 bases between. The CDR3 has 14 residues. Per the germline V gene, CDR1 is MDHEN and CDR2 is SYDVKM. CDR3 in amino acids: CASGGAATNEKLFF. DNA of the CDR3: TGTGCCAGCGGCGGGGCCGCAACTAATGAAAAACTGTTTTTT.

Points on this clonotype: A read error may produce the germline difference seen at one junction end. The chain combines TRBV7-7 with TRBJ2-5; D is perhaps TRBD2 (5 bases). CDR3 length: 14 residues. Germline V gene sequence: CDR1 SSHAT, CDR2 FNYEAQ (reference sequence). This chain's CDR3 is CASSFLSAGETQYF. The CDR3 bases are TGTGCTAGCAGCTTCTTAAGTGCGGGAGAGACCCAGTACTTC.

The chain carries TRBV9 and TRBJ1-6; unclear D gene. This CDR3 has 14 residues. The germline gives CDR1 SGDLS, CDR2 YYNGEE. V was shortened by 5 bases and J by 6 bases, with 12 bases between the two germline ends. The CDR3 protein is CASSGHVGNSPLHF. Here the CDR3 DNA reads TGTGCCAGCAGTGGTCATGTGGGTAATTCACCCCTCCACTTT.

The chain carries TRBV4-1 and TRBJ2-5; the match to TRBD2 covers 10 bases. CDR3 length equals 17 residues. Unmatched junction bases numbered 15, after V lost 0 bases and J lost 11 bases. Germline CDR1 MGHRA, CDR2 YSYEKL. CDR3 sequence (DNA): TGCGCCAGCAGCCAAGAAGAGGTAGCGGGGGGTTACAATGAGCAGTACTTC. Amino acid sequence: CASSQEEVAGGYNEQYF.

The chain employs TRBV4-2 and TRBJ2-5; D gene uncertain. Germline assignment: CDR1 LGHNA and CDR2 YNFKEQ. The CDR3 consists of 15 residues. Trimming shortened V by 0 bases and J by 6 bases, and 14 bases separated the two germline ends. The CDR3 DNA is TGTGCCAGCAGCCAAGATTTCCGCGGTGAGCAGACCCAGTACTTC. It encodes CASSQDFRGEQTQYF.

This clonotype has just a few counts. DNA of the CDR3: TGCAGTGCTAATGGACTAGCGGTCCGCGAGCAGTACTTC. This translates into CSANGLAVREQYF. The chain joins TRBV20-1 to TRBJ2-7, with 10 bases fitting TRBD2. V lost 4 bases and J lost 6; bases outside the gene matches: 6. The germline V gene has CDR1 DFQATT and CDR2 SNEGSKA (reference sequence). The CDR3 contains 13 residues.

CDR3 in DNA: TGCGCCAGCAGCCACCGCCCGGATACTCAAGAGACCCAGTACTTC. This gives the protein CASSHRPDTQETQYF. V usage is TRBV5-1 and J usage is TRBJ2-4; D is undetermined. Near its end, the DNA agrees better with TRBJ2-5, so the J call may be wrong. The CDR3 length is 15 residues. The germline gives CDR1 SGHRS, CDR2 YFSETQ.

The rearrangement joins TRBV6-6 to TRBJ2-5, with 10 bases fitting TRBD1. V shed 5 bases, J shed 1 base, and the junction held 4 bases outside the gene matches. CDR3 length: 15 amino acids. In germline, CDR1 is MNHNY, CDR2 SVGAGI (reference sequence). The CDR3 is CASSPRQGAQETQYF. CDR3 in DNA: TGTGCCAGCAGTCCCAGACAGGGGGCCCAAGAGACCCAGTACTTC.